This is a list of T cell receptor beta chains from one sample in a study of identical twins. One entry per CDR3 protein, called by TCRdb with MiXCR from the 5' RACE reads. The sample gives 200,000 to 300,000 distinct CDR3 sequences, about 10% of which show up once; approximately 9.1% is in the top ten. Specimen: memory T cells sorted from blood. The receptors shown here come from a man between 50 and 59 years old in good health. CDR3s include the opening cysteine and the closing phenylalanine or tryptophan. D genes are given only for firm matches. The size entry is marked missing in some rows and otherwise reads once, few, many or a size class.

cdr3_nt: TGTGCCAGCAGTTCCGGGGGGTCCGGGAGATCAAATACGCAGTATTTT
cdr3_aa: CASSSGGSGRSNTQYF
v_call: TRBV7-2
d_call: TRBD2
clone_size: few
j_call: TRBJ2-3

cdr3_nt: TGTGCCAGCTCACCACCGAGGGGGACACCCCTCCACTTT
cdr3_aa: CASSPPRGTPLHF
v_call: TRBV18
d_call: .
clone_size: few
j_call: TRBJ1-6

cdr3_nt: TGTGCCAGCAGTTATTCCGCACCAACCACTGAAGCTTTCTTT
cdr3_aa: CASSYSAPTTEAFF
v_call: TRBV6-5
d_call: .
clone_size: few
j_call: TRBJ1-1

cdr3_nt: TGCGCCAGCAGCCAAGACGGGGGGAGTAATTCACCCCTCCACTTT
cdr3_aa: CASSQDGGSNSPLHF
v_call: TRBV4-3
d_call: .
clone_size: many
j_call: TRBJ1-6

cdr3_nt: TGCAGTGGACTCAAGGTCGCGACTAGCCCGCGCCGAACCGGGGAGCTGTTTTTT
cdr3_aa: CSGLKVATSPRRTGELFF
v_call: TRBV20-1
d_call: TRBD2
clone_size: .
j_call: TRBJ2-2

cdr3_nt: TGTGCCAGCAGCTTATGGGTTGATCAGCCCCAGCATTTT
cdr3_aa: CASSLWVDQPQHF
v_call: TRBV7-8
d_call: .
clone_size: many
j_call: TRBJ1-5

cdr3_nt: TGTGCCAGCAGCTTTGAGAGGCAGACCCAGTACTTC
cdr3_aa: CASSFERQTQYF
v_call: TRBV7-2
d_call: .
clone_size: .
j_call: TRBJ2-5

cdr3_nt: TGTGCCACCAGGAATAACCAGGGGAGAAATTCACCCCTCCACTTT
cdr3_aa: CATRNNQGRNSPLHF
v_call: TRBV15
d_call: .
clone_size: many
j_call: TRBJ1-6

cdr3_nt: TGCAGTGCCACTAGGACTAGCGGAGTTGAGCAGTTCTTC
cdr3_aa: CSATRTSGVEQFF
v_call: TRBV20-1
d_call: TRBD2
clone_size: few
j_call: TRBJ2-1

cdr3_nt: TGTGCCAGCAGTTTAAGAGGGGACACGCAGCCCCAGCATTTT
cdr3_aa: CASSLRGDTQPQHF
v_call: TRBV12-3/TRBV12-4
d_call: .
clone_size: .
j_call: TRBJ1-5

cdr3_nt: TGTGCCAGCAGTTCTGAAGGGGGCACCTACGAGCAGTACTTC
cdr3_aa: CASSSEGGTYEQYF
v_call: TRBV12-3/TRBV12-4
d_call: TRBD1
clone_size: .
j_call: TRBJ2-7

cdr3_nt: TGCGCCAGCAGCTTGGATCCCGAAATCTCCTACGAGCAGTACTTC
cdr3_aa: CASSLDPEISYEQYF
v_call: TRBV5-1
d_call: .
clone_size: few
j_call: TRBJ2-7

cdr3_nt: TGCGCCAGCAGCCCTGAGGGGGGGCACGAGCAGTACTTC
cdr3_aa: CASSPEGGHEQYF
v_call: TRBV4-3
d_call: .
clone_size: .
j_call: TRBJ2-7

cdr3_nt: TGTGCCAGCAGCGTAGCTGCTAGCGGAGCCCAGTACTTC
cdr3_aa: CASSVAASGAQYF
v_call: TRBV9
d_call: TRBD2
clone_size: few
j_call: TRBJ2-7

cdr3_nt: TGTGCCAGCAGCTCCGGGACTGAAGCTTTCTTT
cdr3_aa: CASSSGTEAFF
v_call: TRBV7-2
d_call: .
clone_size: many
j_call: TRBJ1-1

cdr3_nt: TGTGCCAGCAGCTTGACAACCCGGAGCACTGAAGCTTTCTTT
cdr3_aa: CASSLTTRSTEAFF
v_call: TRBV5-6
d_call: .
clone_size: few
j_call: TRBJ1-1

cdr3_nt: TGTGCCATCAGGGGACTAGCGGGAGATGGATGGGGAGAGCAGTACTTC
cdr3_aa: CAIRGLAGDGWGEQYF
v_call: TRBV10-3
d_call: TRBD2
clone_size: many
j_call: TRBJ2-7

cdr3_nt: TGTGCCAGCAGACCCCAGGGGGCAGATAATCAGCCCCAGCATTTT
cdr3_aa: CASRPQGADNQPQHF
v_call: TRBV27
d_call: TRBD1
clone_size: many
j_call: TRBJ1-5

cdr3_nt: TGCAGTGCTAGAGATTTAGGAGATACGCAGTATTTT
cdr3_aa: CSARDLGDTQYF
v_call: TRBV20-1
d_call: .
clone_size: few
j_call: TRBJ2-3

cdr3_nt: TGCGCCAGCAGCTCCGGGGGGGATACAAACAATGAGCAGTTCTTC
cdr3_aa: CASSSGGDTNNEQFF
v_call: TRBV5-1
d_call: TRBD2
clone_size: .
j_call: TRBJ2-1

cdr3_nt: TGCAGTGCTACAATCCCGGGACTAGCGGGAGGTTACGAGCAGTACTTC
cdr3_aa: CSATIPGLAGGYEQYF
v_call: TRBV20-1
d_call: TRBD2
clone_size: many
j_call: TRBJ2-7

cdr3_nt: TGTGCCAGCAGTTACTCGCCAGGGGAAGCTAATGAAAAACTGTTTTTT
cdr3_aa: CASSYSPGEANEKLFF
v_call: TRBV6-2/TRBV6-3
d_call: .
clone_size: .
j_call: TRBJ1-4

cdr3_nt: TGTGCCAGCGCGAGGTGGGCCGGAGAGACCCAGTACTTC
cdr3_aa: CASARWAGETQYF
v_call: TRBV27
d_call: .
clone_size: few
j_call: TRBJ2-5

cdr3_nt: TGTGCCAGCAGCTTACAGGGATACGCGTCCGGCAATGAGCAGTTCTTC
cdr3_aa: CASSLQGYASGNEQFF
v_call: TRBV5-5
d_call: .
clone_size: few
j_call: TRBJ2-1

cdr3_nt: TGCGCCAGCAGCTTCCCGGGCGGGGAGCTGTTTTTT
cdr3_aa: CASSFPGGELFF
v_call: TRBV5-1
d_call: .
clone_size: many
j_call: TRBJ2-2

cdr3_nt: TGTGCCAGCTCTCGAGGGACTAGCGGACCACTCTCCTACGAGCAGTACTTC
cdr3_aa: CASSRGTSGPLSYEQYF
v_call: TRBV18
d_call: TRBD2
clone_size: .
j_call: TRBJ2-7

cdr3_nt: TGTGCCACCAGCAGAGATTGGGCAGGACGCTACGAGCAGTACTTC
cdr3_aa: CATSRDWAGRYEQYF
v_call: TRBV15
d_call: .
clone_size: many
j_call: TRBJ2-7

cdr3_nt: TGCAGTGGGAGGGTATACCAAGAGACCCAGTACTTC
cdr3_aa: CSGRVYQETQYF
v_call: TRBV20-1
d_call: .
clone_size: many
j_call: TRBJ2-5

cdr3_nt: TGTGCCAGCAGCTTAGTTCCCGGGACTAGCGGGATGTTGAATGAGCAGTTCTTC
cdr3_aa: CASSLVPGTSGMLNEQFF
v_call: TRBV7-8
d_call: TRBD2
clone_size: few
j_call: TRBJ2-1

cdr3_nt: TGTGCCAGCAGATTTCTAACGGTGAACACTGAAGCTTTCTTT
cdr3_aa: CASRFLTVNTEAFF
v_call: TRBV6-1
d_call: .
clone_size: many
j_call: TRBJ1-1

cdr3_nt: TGTGCCAGCAGCTTGAGTGGGGCGTTAGGCTCCTACAATGAGCAGTTCTTC
cdr3_aa: CASSLSGALGSYNEQFF
v_call: TRBV7-2
d_call: .
clone_size: .
j_call: TRBJ2-1

cdr3_nt: TGTGCCAGCAGTTCCCAGACAGGGTACTACAATGAGCAGTTCTTC
cdr3_aa: CASSSQTGYYNEQFF
v_call: TRBV7-2
d_call: TRBD1
clone_size: few
j_call: TRBJ2-1

cdr3_nt: TGCAGCGTCGCGACAGGGGGAGACTACGAGCAGTACTTC
cdr3_aa: CSVATGGDYEQYF
v_call: TRBV29-1
d_call: TRBD1
clone_size: few
j_call: TRBJ2-7

cdr3_nt: TGCAGCGCCGCGACCCGTTTGAACACTGAAGCTTTCTTT
cdr3_aa: CSAATRLNTEAFF
v_call: TRBV29-1
d_call: .
clone_size: .
j_call: TRBJ1-1

cdr3_nt: TGTGCCAGCAGGGAGTTCACTAGCGGGGGGGCCGAGCAGTTCTTC
cdr3_aa: CASREFTSGGAEQFF
v_call: TRBV2
d_call: TRBD2
clone_size: many
j_call: TRBJ2-1

cdr3_nt: TGTGCCAGTAAAAGCGGGAGGGACAATGAGCAGTTCTTC
cdr3_aa: CASKSGRDNEQFF
v_call: TRBV19
d_call: TRBD2
clone_size: few
j_call: TRBJ2-1

cdr3_nt: TGTGCCAGCTCACCAACAGGGAACTCCTACAATGAGCAGTTCTTC
cdr3_aa: CASSPTGNSYNEQFF
v_call: TRBV18
d_call: .
clone_size: few
j_call: TRBJ2-1

cdr3_nt: TGTGCCAGCAGCTTAGTCCGGACAGGGCGACACGAGCAGTACTTC
cdr3_aa: CASSLVRTGRHEQYF
v_call: TRBV11-2
d_call: TRBD1
clone_size: many
j_call: TRBJ2-7

cdr3_nt: TGTGCCAGCAGTAACCGGGACAGGGGATACCACGAGCAGTACTTC
cdr3_aa: CASSNRDRGYHEQYF
v_call: TRBV2
d_call: TRBD1
clone_size: many
j_call: TRBJ2-7

cdr3_nt: TGCAGTGCTAGATCCCCCGGCGGGCTCGGGTACAATGAGCAGTTCTTC
cdr3_aa: CSARSPGGLGYNEQFF
v_call: TRBV20-1
d_call: .
clone_size: many
j_call: TRBJ2-1

cdr3_nt: TGCGCCAGCAGCTTGATGGCCACGCTTGGGAACACTGAAGCTTTCTTT
cdr3_aa: CASSLMATLGNTEAFF
v_call: TRBV5-1
d_call: .
clone_size: few
j_call: TRBJ1-1

cdr3_nt: TGTGCCTCTGGGCTGACCTACGAGCAGTACTTC
cdr3_aa: CASGLTYEQYF
v_call: TRBV6-2/TRBV6-3
d_call: .
clone_size: .
j_call: TRBJ2-7

cdr3_nt: TGTGCCTGGAGTGTAAAGCTGAATCAGCCCCAGCATTTT
cdr3_aa: CAWSVKLNQPQHF
v_call: TRBV30
d_call: .
clone_size: few
j_call: TRBJ1-5

cdr3_nt: TGTGCCAGCAGCCGACGATTATCCCACAGATTGAACACTGAAGCTTTCTTT
cdr3_aa: CASSRRLSHRLNTEAFF
v_call: TRBV6-1
d_call: .
clone_size: .
j_call: TRBJ1-1

cdr3_nt: TGTGCCAGCAGCCCCGGGACAGCCACAGGAAACACCATATATTTT
cdr3_aa: CASSPGTATGNTIYF
v_call: TRBV4-2
d_call: TRBD1
clone_size: many
j_call: TRBJ1-3

cdr3_nt: TGTGCCAGCAGTCAGCTGGCGGGTAGCGGGAGCACAGATACGCAGTATTTT
cdr3_aa: CASSQLAGSGSTDTQYF
v_call: TRBV28
d_call: TRBD2
clone_size: few
j_call: TRBJ2-3

cdr3_nt: TGCAGTGCTAGAGATCTCGAGGATTTCCGTACAGATACGCAGTATTTT
cdr3_aa: CSARDLEDFRTDTQYF
v_call: TRBV20-1
d_call: .
clone_size: few
j_call: TRBJ2-3

cdr3_nt: TGTGCCAGCAGCTTGGTAGATGGGCACACCGGGGAGCTGTTTTTT
cdr3_aa: CASSLVDGHTGELFF
v_call: TRBV5-6
d_call: .
clone_size: .
j_call: TRBJ2-2

cdr3_nt: TGTGCCAGCAGAATGGGGTATTTGGGTGAGCAGTACTTC
cdr3_aa: CASRMGYLGEQYF
v_call: TRBV5-8
d_call: .
clone_size: few
j_call: TRBJ2-7

cdr3_nt: TGCGCCGCAGTCAATCGGATCACTTTCGTTCGGGAGACCCAGTACTTC
cdr3_aa: CAAVNRITFVRETQYF
v_call: TRBV23-1
d_call: .
clone_size: .
j_call: TRBJ2-5

cdr3_nt: TGTGCCAGCAGCTACAACACACAAGGGGTGGTTGACGAGCAGTACTTC
cdr3_aa: CASSYNTQGVVDEQYF
v_call: TRBV4-2
d_call: .
clone_size: few
j_call: TRBJ2-7

cdr3_nt: TGTGCCAGCAGCTTAAGAGAAGGTGGCTACACCTTC
cdr3_aa: CASSLREGGYTF
v_call: TRBV7-2
d_call: .
clone_size: many
j_call: TRBJ1-2

cdr3_nt: TGCGCCAGCAGCACAGGGGGCGGGGAGACCCAGTACTTC
cdr3_aa: CASSTGGGETQYF
v_call: TRBV5-1
d_call: TRBD1
clone_size: .
j_call: TRBJ2-5

cdr3_nt: TGTGCCAGCAGCCAAGATTTGGGGGGGCAGTATAATTCACCCCTCCACTTT
cdr3_aa: CASSQDLGGQYNSPLHF
v_call: TRBV4-2
d_call: .
clone_size: few
j_call: TRBJ1-6

cdr3_nt: TGTGCCAGCAGCTTGGGCGCTAGAACCTCCACAGATACGCAGTATTTT
cdr3_aa: CASSLGARTSTDTQYF
v_call: TRBV11-3
d_call: .
clone_size: .
j_call: TRBJ2-3